Listed below are T cell receptor beta chains from one sample, sequenced in a study of cytomegalovirus exposure and HLA in healthy donors. TCRdb's table, derived via immunoSEQ multiplex PCR, lists solely in-frame clones and lacks some. The data show some 170,000 clones, less than 85% seen once. The sequenced sample was PBMCs. These receptors originate from a man between 35 and 55 years old in good health and CMV-seronegative. Each CDR3 is given with its conserved first and last residue. Each record gives: CDR3 protein, CDR3 DNA, J gene, D gene, CDR3 length, V gene, clone size. D genes are given only for firm matches. Size values are once, few and many counts, or a class for expanded clones, and some rows have none.

cdr3_aa: CASSFRGLHEQYF
cdr3_nt: TGTGCCAGCAGCTTCAGGGGGCTGCACGAGCAGTACTTC
j_call: TRBJ2-7
d_call: TRBD1
cdr3_length: 13
v_call: TRBV7-2
clone_size: NA

cdr3_aa: CATSGHETQYF
cdr3_nt: TGTGCCACCTCCGGACATGAGACCCAGTACTTC
j_call: TRBJ2-5
d_call: NA
cdr3_length: 11
v_call: TRBV2
clone_size: NA

cdr3_aa: CASCPSPGNTDTQYF
cdr3_nt: TGTGCCAGCTGCCCTTCTCCAGGTAACACAGATACGCAGTATTTT
j_call: TRBJ2-3
d_call: NA
cdr3_length: 15
v_call: TRBV7-3
clone_size: NA

cdr3_aa: CAWSGGQGHEKLFF
cdr3_nt: TGTGCCTGGAGTGGAGGGCAGGGACACGAAAAACTGTTTTTT
j_call: TRBJ1-4
d_call: NA
cdr3_length: 14
v_call: TRBV30
clone_size: NA

cdr3_aa: CARRPWPDRAGEQYF
cdr3_nt: TGCGCCAGACGTCCCTGGCCGGACAGGGCGGGGGAGCAGTACTTC
j_call: TRBJ2-5
d_call: NA
cdr3_length: 15
v_call: TRBV5-1
clone_size: NA

cdr3_aa: CASSSRVTGNTIYF
cdr3_nt: TGTGCCAGCAGCTCCAGGGTAACTGGAAACACCATATATTTT
j_call: TRBJ1-3
d_call: NA
cdr3_length: 14
v_call: TRBV7-8
clone_size: NA

cdr3_aa: CASSFSGQNYEQYF
cdr3_nt: TGTGCCAGCAGCTTCTCGGGACAGAACTACGAGCAGTACTTC
j_call: TRBJ2-7
d_call: TRBD1
cdr3_length: 14
v_call: TRBV7-2
clone_size: NA

cdr3_aa: CASSLGAGGASYEQYF
cdr3_nt: TGCGCCAGCAGCTTGGGTGCGGGGGGCGCATCCTACGAGCAGTACTTC
j_call: TRBJ2-7
d_call: TRBD2
cdr3_length: 16
v_call: TRBV5-1
clone_size: NA

cdr3_aa: CASSPGQGIGGYTF
cdr3_nt: TGTGCCAGCTCACCCGGACAGGGTATAGGTGGCTACACCTTC
j_call: TRBJ1-2
d_call: TRBD1
cdr3_length: 14
v_call: TRBV18
clone_size: NA

cdr3_aa: CASSQQRGPANTGELFF
cdr3_nt: TGTGCCAGCAGCCAGCAGCGGGGCCCCGCGAACACCGGGGAGCTGTTTTTT
j_call: TRBJ2-2
d_call: TRBD2
cdr3_length: 17
v_call: TRBV6-4
clone_size: few

cdr3_aa: CASSGDRAVRRYTF
cdr3_nt: TGTGCCAGCAGCGGAGACAGGGCGGTTCGGAGGTACACCTTC
j_call: TRBJ1-2
d_call: TRBD1
cdr3_length: 14
v_call: TRBV11-2
clone_size: NA

cdr3_aa: CASSLAESTLRRFF
cdr3_nt: TGTGCCAGCAGCTTAGCCGAGTCGACCCTGCGGAGGTTCTTC
j_call: TRBJ2-1
d_call: NA
cdr3_length: 14
v_call: TRBV7-2
clone_size: NA

cdr3_aa: CASSLGSGAYSNQPQHF
cdr3_nt: TGTGCCAGCAGCTTAGGCTCAGGGGCTTATAGCAATCAGCCCCAGCATTTT
j_call: TRBJ1-5
d_call: NA
cdr3_length: 17
v_call: TRBV11-2
clone_size: once

cdr3_aa: CASSVRESTEAFF
cdr3_nt: TGTGCCAGCAGTGTCAGGGAAAGCACTGAAGCTTTCTTT
j_call: TRBJ1-1
d_call: NA
cdr3_length: 13
v_call: TRBV2
clone_size: NA